The 23 T cell receptor beta chains given below trace back to one sample, sequenced in a study of OX40 agonist ivuxolimab in advanced cancers. Libraries were prepared by immunoSEQ multiplex PCR; TCRdb keeps only in-frame clonotypes and omits some of them. This sample has 60,000 to 75,000 clones, with 88% found just once. The specimen comprised CD4+ or CD8+ T cells sorted from blood, sampled in a trial of the OX40 agonist ivuxolimab. Every receptor here comes from an adult with an advanced solid tumor such as melanoma, head and neck, liver or kidney cancer.

The CDR3 sequence is CASSLYSRGVNEQFF. CDR3 coding DNA: TGTGCCAGCAGTTTATATAGCAGGGGGGTCAATGAGCAGTTCTTC. V usage is TRBV28 and J usage is TRBJ2-1; D may be TRBD1 (7 bases). The V gene lost 1 base and the J gene lost 6 bases, with 13 bases spanning the gap. Germline CDR1 MDHEN, CDR2 SYDVKM. This CDR3 contains 15 residues.

The V gene is TRBV9, the J gene TRBJ1-6; no definite D call. The CDR3 extends over 14 amino acids. Germline CDR1 reads SGDLS; CDR2 reads YYNGEE. Trimming shortened V by 0 bases and J by 5 bases, and 6 bases separated the two germline ends. CDR3 DNA sequence: TGTGCCAGCAGCGTAGGTCCTGATAATTCACCCCTCCACTTT. Amino acids: CASSVGPDNSPLHF. The full variable domain, rest sourced from reference TRBV9 and TRBJ1-6, is DSGVTQTPKHLITATGQRVTLRCSPRSGDLSVYWYQQSLDQGLQFLIQYYNGEERAKGNILERFSAQQFPDLHSELNLSSLELGDSALYFCASSVGPDNSPLHFGNGTRLTVT.

The rearrangement links TRBV27 to TRBJ1-1; TRBD1 is a possible D gene (6 bases). This CDR3 has 13 residues. Between the trimmed V and J ends, which lost 5 bases and 3 bases, there was a span of 10 bases. The germline V gene encodes CDR1 MNHEY and CDR2 SMNVEV (reference sequence). The CDR3: CASSLQGDTEAFF. The CDR3 DNA reads TGTGCCAGCAGTCTACAGGGTGACACTGAAGCTTTCTTT.

The chain uses TRBV27 and TRBJ1-2, with 7 bases aligning to TRBD1. The CDR3 is 15 residues long. Germline loops: CDR1 MNHEY, CDR2 SMNVEV (reference sequence). J gave up 6 bases and V 6 bases, and 13 bases lay outside the gene matches. The CDR3 sequence is CASRSANRGTDGYTF. The CDR3 DNA follows: TGTGCCAGCAGGTCAGCTAACAGGGGTACGGATGGCTACACCTTC.

V and J are TRBV9 and TRBJ2-7; D possibly uses TRBD1 or TRBD2 (5 bases each). The CDR3 covers 15 residues. The germline V and J ends were trimmed by 4 bases and 2 bases, with 16 bases remaining between them. CDR1 and CDR2 from the germline V gene are SGDLS and YYNGEE. DNA for the CDR3: TGTGCCAGCAGCCCAGGCTGGGGGACCACCTACGAGCAGTACTTC. Protein product: CASSPGWGTTYEQYF.

The chain uses TRBV7-9 and TRBJ2-7; D gene uncertain. The CDR3 length is 11 residues. Trimming cost V 7 bases and J 0 bases, with 4 bases left between them. Germline V gene data show CDR1 as SEHNR and CDR2 as FQNEAQ (reference sequence). The CDR3 DNA reads as TGTGCCAGCACAACCTCCTACGAGCAGTACTTC. Residues: CASTTSYEQYF.

The V and J genes are TRBV5-6 and TRBJ2-7, with D tentatively TRBD2 (5 bases). CDR1 and CDR2 from the germline V gene are SGHDT and YYEEEE. The CDR3 loop spans 14 amino acids. Trimming removed 2 bases at V and 0 bases at J, with 9 bases between. In DNA, the CDR3 is TGTGCCAGCAGCTTTCTGAGCGGCTCCTACGAGCAGTACTTC. The encoded protein is CASSFLSGSYEQYF.

CDR3 coding DNA: TGTGCCAGCAGCTTGGAAGGCGAGGGGTCTTTGGACCGGAGTGAAGCTTTCTTT. Translation: CASSLEGEGSLDRSEAFF. The genes are TRBV5-7 and TRBJ1-1, with D possibly TRBD1 on 5 matching bases. TRBV5-7 is noted as an ORF with a role that remains uncertain. Trimming left V 0 bases short and J 7 bases short, with 25 bases between. The CDR3 is 18 residues long.

V gene TRBV9 combines with J gene TRBJ2-2, with TRBD2 matching over 9 bases. Trimming removed 0 bases from V and 4 bases from J; junction bases left unmatched: 10. The CDR3 totals 18 residues. From germline, CDR1 is SGDLS and CDR2 YYNGEE. CDR3 DNA: TGTGCCAGCAGCGTAGTGTTCCTAGCGGGGAGCCGCACCGGGGAGCTGTTTTTT. Amino acids: CASSVVFLAGSRTGELFF.

This chain connects TRBV27 to TRBJ2-1; D not certain. The CDR3 consists of 12 residues. V was shortened by 10 bases and J by 7 bases, with 14 bases between the two germline ends. CDR1 and CDR2 from the germline V gene are MNHEY and SMNVEV (reference sequence). CDR3 DNA sequence: TGTGCCACCCACGGTATAAGGAATGAGCAGTTCTTC. Its protein product is CATHGIRNEQFF.

The rearrangement joins TRBV19 to TRBJ2-2; D is perhaps TRBD1 or TRBD2 (5 bases each). The V and J ends lost 10 bases and 5 bases respectively, with 17 bases between them. The length of the CDR3 is 14 residues. The germline CDR1 and CDR2 sequences are LNHDA and SQIVND (reference sequence). CDR3 nucleotide sequence: TGTGCCACCTTAGGCAGAGGGGAAACCGGGGAGCTGTTTTTT. Residues: CATLGRGETGELFF.

Here the CDR3 DNA reads TGTGCCAGCAGTCCAGAGAATGGCTACACCTTC. Its translation: CASSPENGYTF. The chain links TRBV6-5 to TRBJ1-2; no clear D. CDR1 MNHEY and CDR2 SVGAGI come from the germline V gene. V was shortened by 5 bases and J by 6 bases, with 7 bases between the two germline ends. The CDR3 is 11 amino acids.

The chain uses TRBV29-1 and TRBJ1-5; D gene unclear. The germline CDR1 and CDR2 sequences are SQVTM and ANQGSEA. The CDR3 loop spans 12 amino acids. V dropped 4 bases and J dropped 1 base, with 5 bases sitting between them. Written as DNA, the CDR3 is TGCAGCGTTGCAGACAGCAATCAGCCCCAGCATTTT. It translates to CSVADSNQPQHF.

The CDR3 sequence is CASRGGADYEQYF. The DNA for the CDR3 is TGTGCCAGCAGGGGGGGCGCGGACTACGAGCAGTACTTC. The chain carries TRBV25-1 and TRBJ2-7; D might be TRBD1 or TRBD2, each matching 6 bases. Looked up from germline, CDR1 is MGHDK and CDR2 is SYGVNS. The CDR3 is made up of 13 amino acids. V lost 6 bases and J 3 bases, leaving 12 bases between the germline ends.

This clone showed up just once. J is TRBJ2-2 and V is TRBV19; 7 nucleotides match TRBD2. Per germline, CDR1 LNHDA and CDR2 SQIVND (reference sequence). V gave up 6 bases and J gave up 5 bases; unmatched junction bases: 12. The CDR3 spans 16 residues. The CDR3 bases are TGTGCCAGTAGCGATGAGGGGCGCGGGGGTACCGGGGAGCTGTTTTTT. Translated: CASSDEGRGGTGELFF.

The chain carries TRBV28 and TRBJ1-2, with 7 bases matching TRBD1. The length of the CDR3 is 13 residues. J lost 8 bases, V lost 6 bases, and 9 bases had no gene match. Germline CDR1 is MDHEN and CDR2 is SYDVKM. As DNA, the CDR3 is TGTGCCAGCAGCTTGGACAGGCTAGAGGGCTACACCTTC. This translates into CASSLDRLEGYTF.

As for this clone: The junction departs from germline at one end; a sequencing error may be responsible. This chain links TRBV15 with TRBJ1-5, with D hard to call. The CDR3 is 14 amino acids. Germline loops: CDR1 LNHNV, CDR2 YYDKDF (reference sequence). CDR3 sequence (DNA): TGTGCCACCAGCAGAGGGCCGGGCAATGAGCCCCAGCATTTT. Amino acids: CATSRGPGNEPQHF.

The rearrangement links TRBV19 to TRBJ2-7, with no clear D. V dropped 7 bases and J dropped 5 bases, with 18 bases sitting between them. The germline V gene encodes CDR1 LNHDA and CDR2 SQIVND (reference sequence). The CDR3 contains 14 residues. This chain's CDR3 is CASTPRLGVDEQYF. The CDR3 DNA sequence: TGTGCCAGTACTCCCCGCCTCGGCGTGGACGAGCAGTACTTC.

The chain is built from TRBV4-2 and TRBJ1-3, with 7 nucleotides matching TRBD1. The CDR3 consists of 15 residues. Germline CDR1 LGHNA, CDR2 YNFKEQ. Trimming removed 2 bases from V and 2 bases from J; junction bases left unmatched: 3. The CDR3 loop reads CASSQNRGPGNTIYF. CDR3 DNA: TGTGCCAGCAGCCAAAACAGGGGCCCTGGAAACACCATATATTTT.

The chain has TRBV7-9 and TRBJ2-5, with D possibly being TRBD2 (5 bases). Germline V gives CDR1 SEHNR, CDR2 FQNEAQ (reference sequence). This CDR3 has 17 residues. Trimming removed 2 bases at V and 4 bases at J, with 20 bases between. CDR3: CASSLTFAVRRGETQYF. The CDR3, as DNA: TGTGCCAGCAGCTTAACTTTTGCGGTCCGACGGGGAGAGACCCAGTACTTC.

The CDR3 sequence is CASSITASGVKTQYF. CDR3 in DNA: TGTGCCAGTAGTATAACGGCTAGCGGAGTGAAGACCCAGTACTTC. This rearrangement joins TRBV19 to TRBJ2-5, with 7 bases matching TRBD2. V trimming: 2 bases; J trimming: 6 bases; junction bases outside the gene matches: 9. CDR1 is LNHDA and CDR2 is SQIVND in the germline V gene (reference sequence). The CDR3 length is 15 residues.

The chain links TRBV9 to TRBJ2-7; a possible D gene is TRBD1 (6 bases). The CDR3 is 15 residues long. Germline V gene lookup returns CDR1 SGDLS and CDR2 YYNGEE. Trimming removed 0 bases at V and 2 bases at J, with 12 bases between. The CDR3 loop is CASSVAGHQAYEQYF. The CDR3 DNA follows: TGTGCCAGCAGCGTAGCGGGACACCAAGCCTACGAGCAGTACTTC.

The V and J genes are TRBV11-1 and TRBJ2-7; the D gene is possibly TRBD2 (6 bases). Germline lookup yields CDR1 SGHAT and CDR2 FQDESV (reference sequence). This CDR3 has 13 amino acids. V was clipped by 4 bases and J by 3 bases, with 10 bases between them. CDR3 nucleotides: TGTGCCAGCAGCTGGGCGGACTACTACGAGCAGTACTTC. Translating gives CASSWADYYEQYF.